The TCR beta chain under discussion was sequenced for a study of shared clonotypes between healthy human individuals. CDR3 length: 15 amino acids. Trimming left V 2 bases short and J 0 bases short, with 10 bases between. CDR1 and CDR2 from the germline V gene are KGHSH and LQKENI. Profiling relied on immunoSEQ multiplex PCR, and the TCRdb table lists in-frame clones only, not all of them. Here the sample spans 450,000 to 500,000 clones, about 85% being singletons. J is TRBJ1-1 and V is TRBV18; D gene uncertain. The specimen was PBMCs. The source is a woman in her thirties or forties in good health. Some clones in this sample may be carry-over from other donors' samples. CDR3 sequence: CASSPSDTLNTEAFF. The CDR3, as DNA: TGTGCCAGCTCACCATCTGACACCTTGAACACTGAAGCTTTCTTT.